The next 18 T cell receptor beta chains were all read from a single sample in a study of blood T cell repertoires in COVID-19. Some clones are missing from TCRdb's copy, which holds only in-frame ones; the method was immunoSEQ multiplex PCR. This table has 150,000 to 190,000 clones, approximately 84% appearing once. Sequences were obtained from peripheral blood. The receptors originated from a woman aged 55-69 years with COVID-19, enrolled during active disease.

This clone was detected once. V and J are TRBV9 and TRBJ2-6; 7 bases line up with TRBD1. This CDR3 contains 18 residues. CDR1 and CDR2 from the germline V gene are SGDLS and YYNGEE. Losses at the gene ends were 3 bases for V and 0 bases for J; bases not matched to a gene: 9. The CDR3 bases are TGTGCCAGCAGCGAAGCCGGGACAGTAAGCTCTGGGGCCAACGTCCTGACTTTC. Translated, it gives CASSEAGTVSSGANVLTF.

The gene calls are TRBV25-1 and TRBJ1-2; weak D call: TRBD1 (5 bases). V was clipped by 5 bases and J by 7 bases, with 17 bases between them. The V gene's germline CDR1 is MGHDK and CDR2 SYGVNS. This CDR3 has 14 amino acids. CDR3 DNA sequence: TGTGCCAGCAGTAGAAAGGGGCGAATGGCTGGCTACACCTTC. Encoded protein: CASSRKGRMAGYTF.

This chain joins TRBV5-1 and TRBJ1-4, with D perhaps matching TRBD1 (5 bases). V was trimmed by 6 bases and J by 0 bases, leaving 15 bases between them. Germline CDR1 and CDR2: SGHRS and YFSETQ. The CDR3 runs 16 residues. The CDR3 sequence is CASTPRGGATNEKLFF. In nucleotides, the CDR3 is TGCGCCAGCACCCCCCGCGGGGGTGCAACTAATGAAAAACTGTTTTTT.

The chain joins TRBV20-1 to TRBJ1-4; tentative D call: TRBD1 (5 bases). The V end lost 3 bases, the J end lost 5 bases, and 19 bases lay between the germline ends. The CDR3 length is 16 residues. Germline V gene sequence: CDR1 DFQATT, CDR2 SNEGSKA (reference sequence). The CDR3 DNA is TGCAGTGCTAGTGCAGGGAGGGTTAGCGGAAATGAAAAACTGTTTTTT. It specifies CSASAGRVSGNEKLFF.

This clone was detected once. The rearrangement uses TRBV9 and TRBJ1-1; TRBD1 matches 8 bases. Germline CDR1 SGDLS, CDR2 YYNGEE. CDR3 length: 17 residues. V lost 2 bases, J lost 1 base, and 10 bases stayed unmatched. As DNA, the CDR3 is TGTGCCAGCAGCGTGGGCCGGGACAGGAGTCCGAACACTGAAGCTTTCTTT. This encodes CASSVGRDRSPNTEAFF.

This clone was detected once. The chain joins TRBV19 to TRBJ1-6; no clear D. Germline assignment: CDR1 LNHDA and CDR2 SQIVND (reference sequence). This CDR3 is 14 amino acids long. V lost 5 bases and J 10 bases, leaving 15 bases between the germline ends. CDR3 loop: CASSRLPRGSPLHF. CDR3 coding DNA: TGTGCCAGTAGTCGACTCCCGCGAGGATCACCCCTCCACTTT.

The chain combines TRBV6-5 with TRBJ1-1, with unresolved D. CDR1 and CDR2 (germline): MNHEY, SVGAGI. The CDR3 runs 13 residues. V was clipped by 8 bases and J by 4 bases, with 14 bases between them. The CDR3 loop reads CASSRGRVTEAFF. CDR3 nucleotides: TGTGCCAGCTCTAGAGGGAGGGTCACTGAAGCTTTCTTT.

The chain employs TRBV5-4 and TRBJ1-1; TRBD1 might be the D (6 bases). The CDR3 consists of 14 residues. Germline V gene sequence: CDR1 SGHNT, CDR2 YYREEE (reference sequence). Trimming removed 3 bases at V and 4 bases at J, with 13 bases between. The CDR3 nucleotides read TGTGCCAGCAGCTCGGGACACCGGGCCACTGAAGCTTTCTTT. Translation gives CASSSGHRATEAFF.

The chain is built from TRBV10-3 and TRBJ1-5, with D possibly TRBD1 on 5 matching bases. Germline V gene sequence: CDR1 ENHRY, CDR2 SYGVKD. This CDR3 has 14 residues. The V and J ends lost 2 bases and 3 bases respectively, with 8 bases between them. In DNA form, the CDR3 reads TGTGCCATCAGTGAGCCGGGGGACAATCAGCCCCAGCATTTT. It specifies CAISEPGDNQPQHF.

This sequence joins TRBV3-1 (or the pseudogene TRBV3-2) and TRBJ2-7; possible D gene TRBD1, 6 bases. V shed 3 bases and J shed 6 bases, with 15 bases lying between them. The CDR3 loop spans 14 amino acids. Per germline, CDR1 LGHDT and CDR2 YNNKEL (reference sequence). Here the CDR3 DNA reads TGTGCCAGCAGCCAGACTAACTGGGGGCTCGAGCAGTACTTC. Protein: CASSQTNWGLEQYF.

The chain has TRBV9 and TRBJ2-3; no reliable D call. V lost 1 base and J 2 bases, leaving 5 bases between the germline ends. The CDR3 contains 13 residues. Germline loops: CDR1 SGDLS, CDR2 YYNGEE. The DNA for the CDR3 is TGTGCCAGCAGCGTAACCTACACAGATACGCAGTATTTT. Translated, it gives CASSVTYTDTQYF.

The chain employs TRBV21-1 and TRBJ1-2. TRBV21-1 is a recognized pseudogene. The length of the CDR3 is 15 residues. CDR3 coding DNA: TGTGCCAGCAGCAAAGTGGAGGGAAGCTCCTATGGCTACACCTTC. Its protein product is CASSKVEGSSYGYTF.

The rearrangement joins TRBV6-2 or TRBV6-3 to TRBJ1-2; D unresolved. The germline V gene encodes CDR1 MNHEY and CDR2 SVGEGT. The CDR3 is 12 amino acids. V lost 2 bases, J lost 6 bases, and 7 bases lay in between. CDR3 nucleotides: TGTGCCAGCAGTTACCCCTCCCATGGCTACACCTTC. Its protein product is CASSYPSHGYTF.

V and J are TRBV11-2 and TRBJ1-1; D perhaps matches TRBD1 (5 bases). Trimming left V 3 bases short and J 1 base short, with 9 bases between. Germline V lookup: CDR1 SGHAT, CDR2 FQNNGV. This CDR3 contains 14 residues. DNA for the CDR3: TGTGCCAGCAGCTTCAGGGTGACGAACACTGAAGCTTTCTTT. Translated: CASSFRVTNTEAFF.

This chain connects TRBV9 to TRBJ2-3, with 10 bases that match TRBD2. Germline trimming cut 4 bases from V and 1 base from J; bases unmatched to any gene: 6. The CDR3 totals 16 residues. Germline CDR1 and CDR2: SGDLS and YYNGEE. CDR3 region: CASSPAGTSGTDTQYF. In DNA form, the CDR3 reads TGTGCCAGCAGCCCTGCCGGGACTAGCGGCACAGATACGCAGTATTTT.

The rearrangement uses TRBV10-3 and TRBJ2-7; 8 bases align to TRBD1. The CDR3 sequence is 14 residues long. The junction had 5 bases not matched to a gene; V was cut back by 7 bases and J by 0 bases. Germline V lookup: CDR1 ENHRY, CDR2 SYGVKD. The CDR3 is CAIKGTGNSYEQYF. CDR3 coding DNA: TGTGCCATCAAAGGGACAGGAAACTCCTACGAGCAGTACTTC.

This clone was seen a single time. This chain connects TRBV7-2 to TRBJ1-4; a weak D match, TRBD1 (6 bases). CDR1 and CDR2 (germline): SGHTA, FQGNSA. CDR3 length equals 15 residues. V was pared by 1 base and J by 10 bases, with 16 bases between. The CDR3 DNA reads TGTGCCAGCAGCTTAGGGGGGACAAATTCAGCAAAACTGTTTTTT. Amino acid sequence: CASSLGGTNSAKLFF.

This clone appeared a single time. V is TRBV2 and J is TRBJ1-2; possibly TRBD1 for D (5 bases). The V end was cut by 1 base, the J end by 6 bases, with 15 bases between. This CDR3 comprises 15 residues. CDR1 SNHLY and CDR2 FYNNEI come from the germline V gene. DNA for the CDR3: TGTGCCAGCAGTGAAGGTGCAGGGAAGGGCCATGGCTACACCTTC. It specifies CASSEGAGKGHGYTF.